The 30 T cell receptor beta chains below all came from one sample that was sequenced in a study of beta chain features in type 1 diabetes. Study-wide points: When Type 1 diabetes patients were examined, their TCRB CDR3s proved moderately but significantly shorter in all four CD4+ subsets.

The entirety of the isolated RNA underwent reverse transcription, so expressed TCRB transcripts were sequenced. Assay: immunoSEQ multiplex PCR; the TCRdb copy retains only in-frame clones and omits some. The top ten hold roughly 0.37% of the sample, which has approximately 20,000 clones, approximately 57% seen once. No antigens are known for them. Source material: stem cell memory CD4+ T cells from blood. The receptors were sampled from a man between 18 and 35 years old with type 1 diabetes.

The chain uses TRBV5-1 and TRBJ1-1; D call uncertain. Per the germline V gene, CDR1 is SGHRS and CDR2 is YFSETQ. The CDR3 loop spans 15 amino acids. Trimming stripped 3 bases from V and 2 bases from J, with 14 bases between. The CDR3 region is CASSSLPGGNTEAFF. Here the CDR3 DNA reads TGCGCCAGCAGCTCGCTACCGGGTGGAAACACTGAAGCTTTCTTT.

The J gene is TRBJ2-7, the V gene TRBV7-2; the match to TRBD1 covers 8 bases. J was trimmed by 0 bases and V by 5 bases; bases with no gene match: 3. Germline CDR1 SGHTA, CDR2 FQGNSA. The CDR3 length is 14 residues. The CDR3 sequence is CASSDGQGSYEQYF. The CDR3, as DNA: TGTGCCAGCAGCGACGGACAGGGCTCCTACGAGCAGTACTTC.

V and J are TRBV6-5 and TRBJ2-7; 7 bases line up with TRBD2. The J segment lost 3 bases and the V segment lost 0 bases, leaving 5 bases of the junction unmatched. CDR3 length equals 15 residues. The V gene's germline CDR1 is MNHEY and CDR2 SVGAGI. This chain's CDR3 is CASSYSLGGNYEQYF. In nucleotides, the CDR3 is TGTGCCAGCAGTTACTCTCTCGGGGGGAACTACGAGCAGTACTTC.

This clone is termed medium-sized. The chain combines TRBV23-1 with TRBJ1-1; D is uncertain. TRBV23-1 is an ORF; its function is uncertain. There are 10 residues in the CDR3. With 4 bases removed from V and 8 bases from J, the gap between germline ends came to 5 bases. The CDR3 nucleotides read TGCGCCAGCAGTCCCGTCGAAGCTTTCTTT. The encoded protein is CASSPVEAFF.

The table lists this clone with a few counts. V gene TRBV7-2 combines with J gene TRBJ2-7; D is uncertain. The CDR3 extends over 12 amino acids. In germline, CDR1 is SGHTA, CDR2 FQGNSA. The V end lost 5 bases, the J end lost 7 bases, and 12 bases lay between the germline ends. CDR3 region: CASSRQREEQYF. CDR3 sequence (DNA): TGTGCCAGCAGCCGCCAGCGTGAAGAGCAGTACTTC.

The rearrangement joins TRBV5-1 to TRBJ1-6; D not resolved. CDR1 is SGHRS and CDR2 is YFSETQ in the germline V gene. V lost 0 bases to trimming and J lost 8 bases, with 6 bases between them. The CDR3 loop spans 13 amino acids. The CDR3 loop is CASSLAGYSPLHF. The CDR3 DNA follows: TGCGCCAGCAGCTTGGCCGGGTATTCACCCCTCCACTTT.

A few counts support this clone. The V and J genes are TRBV5-6 and TRBJ2-5; 7 bases line up with TRBD1. Germline V gene data show CDR1 as SGHDT and CDR2 as YYEEEE. V was pared by 2 bases and J by 3 bases, with 13 bases of the junction left unmatched. The CDR3 is 17 amino acids. DNA for the CDR3: TGTGCCAGCAGCTTCTATCCCCGCAGGGGGAGTGAAGAGACCCAGTACTTC. Its translation: CASSFYPRRGSEETQYF.

The chain carries TRBV6-5 and TRBJ1-5; 9 nucleotides line up with TRBD1. The CDR3 sequence is 16 residues long. V shed 4 bases and J 3 bases; nucleotides not matched to a gene: 7. Germline V gene sequence: CDR1 MNHEY, CDR2 SVGAGI. This chain's CDR3 is CASSSYRGHDNQPQHF. The CDR3 bases are TGTGCCAGCAGTTCATACAGGGGGCACGACAATCAGCCCCAGCATTTT.

This clone turned up a few times. V usage is TRBV5-1 and J usage is TRBJ2-7, with TRBD2 identical over 13 bases. Germline V CDR1 and CDR2: SGHRS, YFSETQ. V was pared by 4 bases and J by 3 bases, with 7 bases of the junction left unmatched. This CDR3 comprises 16 residues. DNA of the CDR3: TGCGCCAGCAGCCGGACTAGCGGGAGCTCCATCTACGAGCAGTACTTC. Encoded protein: CASSRTSGSSIYEQYF.

This clone was observed a few times. The genes are TRBV4-3 and TRBJ2-5; 10 bases are shared with TRBD1. Trimming took 4 bases from V and 5 from J; bases not matched to a gene: 10. Germline CDR1 reads LGHNA; CDR2 reads YSLEER. The CDR3 loop spans 16 amino acids. CDR3 nucleotide sequence: TGCGCCAGCAGCCTCGGGACAGGGGATCCCCGGGAGACCCAGTACTTC. This translates into CASSLGTGDPRETQYF.

The J gene is TRBJ1-2, the V gene TRBV20-1; D perhaps matches TRBD1 (6 bases). Germline V CDR1 and CDR2: DFQATT, SNEGSKA (reference sequence). CDR3 length: 10 amino acids. CDR3 nucleotides: TGCACCGGACAGAGGGATGGCTACACCTTC. The encoded protein is CTGQRDGYTF.

The rearrangement links TRBV5-1 to TRBJ2-1, with D possibly matching TRBD1 (6 bases). The CDR3 contains 17 residues. Germline CDR1 and CDR2: SGHRS and YFSETQ. V was clipped by 1 base and J by 0 bases, with 14 bases between them. CDR3 sequence reads: CASSLYSGASSYNEQFF. For the CDR3, the DNA is TGCGCCAGCAGCTTGTATTCAGGGGCGAGCTCCTACAATGAGCAGTTCTTC.

The chain combines TRBV18 with TRBJ2-7; 7 bases match TRBD1. The CDR3 is 12 amino acids. V shed 8 bases, J shed 3 bases, and the junction held 4 bases outside the gene matches. CDR1 is KGHSH, CDR2 LQKENI, per germline. The CDR3 protein is CASARQGYEQYF. The CDR3 region has the DNA TGTGCCAGCGCCCGACAGGGCTACGAGCAGTACTTC. The complete variable domain, with remaining parts taken from reference TRBV18 and TRBJ2-7, reads NAGVMQNPRHLVRRRGQEARLRCSPMKGHSHVYWYRQLPEEGLKFMVYLQKENIIDESGMPKERFSAEFPKEGPSILRIQQVVRGDSAAYFCASARQGYEQYFGPGTRLTVT.

This clone appeared a few times. The CDR3 protein is CASSFPSTGDETQYF. The CDR3 nucleotides are TGTGCCAGCAGTTTCCCGTCGACAGGGGACGAGACCCAGTACTTC. The V call is TRBV28, the J call TRBJ2-5; TRBD1 agrees at 8 bases. The length of the CDR3 is 15 residues. Losses at the gene ends were 3 bases for V and 5 bases for J; bases not matched to a gene: 8. Germline lookup yields CDR1 MDHEN and CDR2 SYDVKM.

This chain connects TRBV7-2 to TRBJ1-4, with 12 bases identical to TRBD1. This CDR3 spans 17 amino acids. The V gene's germline CDR1 is SGHTA and CDR2 FQGNSA. V shed 6 bases and J 5 bases; nucleotides not matched to a gene: 10. As DNA, the CDR3 is TGTGCCAGCAGTACGGGACAGGGGGCATTAGGGAATGAAAAACTGTTTTTT. Its protein is CASSTGQGALGNEKLFF. Full variable domain (outside the CDR3, taken from reference TRBV7-2 and TRBJ1-4): GAGVSQSPSNKVTEKGKDVELRCDPISGHTALYWYRQSLGQGLEFLIYFQGNSAPDKSGLPSDRFSAERTGGSVSTLTIQRTQQEDSAVYLCASSTGQGALGNEKLFFGSGTQLSVL.

The chain couples TRBV5-4 to TRBJ2-7, with 7 bases matching TRBD1. CDR1 and CDR2 from the germline V gene are SGHNT and YYREEE (reference sequence). The junction had 6 bases not matched to a gene; V was cut back by 2 bases and J by 1 base. This CDR3 has 15 residues. This chain's CDR3 is CASSFEGDRSYEQYF. DNA for the CDR3: TGTGCCAGCAGCTTCGAGGGGGACAGATCCTACGAGCAGTACTTC.

The chain carries TRBV10-2 and TRBJ2-7; D possibly corresponds to TRBD1 (7 bases). Trimming took off 8 bases at V and 2 bases at J, with 13 bases between the two ends. Germline V CDR1 and CDR2: WSHSY, SAAADI. CDR3 length: 13 residues. The CDR3 loop is CASPQGGTYEQYF. CDR3 in DNA: TGCGCCAGCCCCCAGGGGGGAACCTACGAGCAGTACTTC.

This chain joins TRBV5-1 and TRBJ2-5, with 9 bases aligning to TRBD2. Trimming removed 4 bases from V and 4 bases from J; junction bases left unmatched: 14. The germline gives CDR1 SGHRS, CDR2 YFSETQ. This CDR3 is 17 amino acids long. In nucleotides, the CDR3 is TGCGCCAGCAGCCCGGCTTTGGGCGGGGGGGTCTCAGAGACCCAGTACTTC. It specifies CASSPALGGGVSETQYF.

Concerning this clone itself: Germline and junction disagree at one end, which may indicate a read error. This rearrangement joins TRBV5-1 to TRBJ1-4; TRBD1 matches at 7 bases. In germline, CDR1 is SGHRS, CDR2 YFSETQ. The CDR3 length is 13 residues. The CDR3 protein is CASRTGSNEKLFF. CDR3 coding DNA: TGCGCCAGCAGGACAGGGTCTAACGAAAAACTGTTTTTT.

This chain connects TRBV14 to TRBJ2-5; perhaps TRBD2 as D (5 bases). Germline CDR1 reads SGHDN; CDR2 reads FVKESK. The CDR3 runs to 14 residues. V dropped 2 bases and J dropped 5 bases, with 12 bases sitting between them. CDR3 protein: CASSQRARGETQYF. The CDR3 DNA is TGTGCCAGCAGCCAAAGGGCCCGAGGGGAGACCCAGTACTTC.

This clone has just a few counts. CDR3 amino acids: CASKTSLFNEQFF. CDR3 nucleotides: TGTGCCAGCAAGACTAGTCTTTTCAATGAGCAGTTCTTC. This rearrangement joins TRBV6-1 to TRBJ2-1; D may be TRBD2 (6 bases). In germline, CDR1 is MNHNS, CDR2 SASEGT. V lost 7 bases, J lost 6 bases, and 13 bases lay in between. The CDR3 sequence is 13 residues long.

This clone showed up just a few times. The chain links TRBV23-1 to TRBJ2-2; 7 positions match TRBD1. TRBV23-1 is filed as an ORF, its function uncertain. This CDR3 has 16 residues. Trimming at V came to 6 bases and at J to 1 base, leaving 8 bases not matched to a gene. As DNA, the CDR3 is TGCGCCAGCAGCCTGAGACAGGGCAAGAACACCGGGGAGCTGTTTTTT. It encodes CASSLRQGKNTGELFF.

The sample holds one count of this clone. The gene calls are TRBV6-6 and TRBJ2-2, with 8 bases aligning to TRBD1. Germline loops: CDR1 MNHNY, CDR2 SVGAGI (reference sequence). The CDR3 runs to 15 residues. V dropped 5 bases and J dropped 4; count of bases not matched to a gene: 6. The CDR3 protein is CASSPGQERTGELFF. The CDR3 DNA reads TGTGCCAGCAGTCCGGGACAGGAACGCACCGGGGAGCTGTTTTTT.

This chain connects TRBV7-8 to TRBJ1-3; D is uncertain. The length of the CDR3 is 14 residues. CDR1 and CDR2 from the germline V gene are SGHVS and FQNEAQ. The V gene lost 5 bases and the J gene lost 0 bases, with 8 bases spanning the gap. CDR3 region: CASSAGVSGNTIYF. The CDR3, as DNA: TGTGCCAGCAGCGCGGGCGTCTCTGGAAACACCATATATTTT.

With respect to this clone: At one end the junction does not follow the germline gene, possibly because of a read error. The genes are TRBV28 and TRBJ2-1; possible D gene TRBD1, 6 bases. The CDR3 spans 13 residues. CDR1 MDHEN and CDR2 SYDVKM come from the germline V gene. In DNA, the CDR3 is TGTGCCAGCAGAACAGGGTCCTTCAATCAGCAGTTCTTC. Protein product: CASRTGSFNQQFF.

V and J are TRBV5-4 and TRBJ2-7; TRBD1 is a possible D gene (6 bases). The germline V and J ends were trimmed by 2 bases and 2 bases, with 11 bases remaining between them. Germline V CDR1 and CDR2: SGHNT, YYREEE (reference sequence). CDR3 size: 14 residues. CDR3 amino acids: CASSFNRAPYEQYF. The DNA of the CDR3 is TGTGCCAGCAGCTTCAACAGGGCCCCCTACGAGCAGTACTTC.

The gene calls are TRBV6-5 and TRBJ1-2; D is uncertain. CDR3 size: 14 residues. Per the germline V gene, CDR1 is MNHEY and CDR2 is SVGAGI. V lost 4 bases, J lost 4 bases, and 13 bases lay in between. The CDR3 coding sequence is TGTGCCAGCAGTTCCCCGACAAGATTCTATGGCTACACCTTC. This gives the protein CASSSPTRFYGYTF.

V gene TRBV29-1 combines with J gene TRBJ2-7, with 11 bases identical to TRBD2. Unmatched junction bases numbered 11, after V lost 6 bases and J lost 7 bases. The CDR3 length is 14 residues. Per germline, CDR1 SQVTM and CDR2 ANQGSEA. CDR3 region: CSVMGVAGGKEQYF. The CDR3 region has the DNA TGCAGCGTCATGGGGGTAGCGGGAGGGAAGGAGCAGTACTTC.

The chain recombines TRBV5-1 with TRBJ1-5, with 7 bases lining up with TRBD1. With V trimmed by 4 bases and J by 4 bases, 8 bases remained unmatched. This CDR3 region has 15 residues. Germline V CDR1 and CDR2: SGHRS, YFSETQ. CDR3 residues: CASSPATGINQPQHF. The CDR3 coding sequence is TGCGCCAGCAGCCCTGCGACAGGGATTAATCAGCCCCAGCATTTT.

The gene calls are TRBV7-8 and TRBJ1-5; no firm D call. From germline, CDR1 is SGHVS and CDR2 FQNEAQ. Trimming shortened V by 1 base and J by 0 bases, and 10 bases separated the two germline ends. The CDR3 covers 16 residues. This CDR3 reads CASSLGAANSNQPQHF. The CDR3 DNA follows: TGTGCCAGCAGCTTAGGAGCCGCTAATAGCAATCAGCCCCAGCATTTT.